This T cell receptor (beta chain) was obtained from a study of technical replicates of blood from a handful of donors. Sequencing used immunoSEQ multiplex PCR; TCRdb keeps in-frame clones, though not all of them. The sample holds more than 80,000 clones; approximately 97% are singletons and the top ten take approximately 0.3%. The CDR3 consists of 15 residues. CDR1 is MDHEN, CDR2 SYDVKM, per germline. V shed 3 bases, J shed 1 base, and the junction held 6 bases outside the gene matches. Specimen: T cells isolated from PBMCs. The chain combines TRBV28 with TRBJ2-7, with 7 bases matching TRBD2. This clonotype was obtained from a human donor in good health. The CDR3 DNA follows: TGTGCCAGCAGTTTCGGCAGCGGGATATCCTACGAGCAGTACTTC. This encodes CASSFGSGISYEQYF.